This T cell receptor beta chain is from a study of identical twins. This clonotype was seen a handful of times. TCRdb ran MiXCR on the 5' RACE reads and lists one entry per CDR3 protein. This repertoire shows approximately 700,000 distinct CDR3 sequences, about 20% found once; its top ten account for about an eighth. V was shortened by 0 bases and J by 9 bases, with 12 bases between the two germline ends. The CDR3 consists of 13 residues. CDR1 is LGHNA, CDR2 YSLEER, per germline. These data were likewise used in another study, on T cells expressing NK-cell markers. From that study: Of the CD8+ T cells in roughly 6 donors, roughly 1.0-7.5% belonged to dominant NKG2C+ clonotypes.

The source is a woman between 18 and 29 years old in good health. The genes are TRBV4-3 and TRBJ2-7, with D unresolved. The sequenced sample consisted of PBMCs. CDR3 sequence (DNA): TGCGCCAGCAGCCAAGATACCGCGGTAGGGCAGTACTTC. Translation gives CASSQDTAVGQYF.